This TCR beta chain was found in a study of T cell clones after liver transplantation. The data were produced by immunoSEQ multiplex PCR, yet TCRdb's version contains in-frame clones alone and is incomplete. Of just over 80,000 clones in the sample, around four fifths were seen once. Notes on the study in general: Post-transplant, graft-donor-reactive CD4 TCRbeta sequences in blood dropped significantly in most of the 8 subjects.

About this clone itself: What it binds is unknown.

This clonotype was sampled from a human patient who received a liver transplant. Some of these T cells may belong to the graft donor. The specimen was CD4+ T cells from blood, collected just over 45 months after liver transplant.

Here the CDR3 DNA reads TGCAGCGTTGAGCCTGCTAGCGGATCTAGCACAGATACGCAGTATTTT. Translated: CSVEPASGSSTDTQYF. The rearrangement joins TRBV29-1 to TRBJ2-3, with 7 bases that match TRBD2. V lost 3 bases to trimming and J lost 0 bases; unmatched junction nucleotides: 9. This CDR3 contains 16 residues. CDR1 SQVTM and CDR2 ANQGSEA come from the germline V gene.